One T cell receptor (beta chain) is described in this entry. Its antigen remains unidentified. This entry belongs to a study of OX40 agonist ivuxolimab in advanced cancers. For the study at large: Three dose-escalation patients had partial responses: one with hepatocellular carcinoma and two with cutaneous melanoma. Study-wide points: Among the lowest peripheral clonal expansion occurred in 0.1-3.0 mg/kg partial responders. CD8+ T cells (on average) carried more expanded clones than CD4+ T cells.

Method: immunoSEQ multiplex PCR; TCRdb's copy keeps in-frame clones and lacks some. The table includes about 37,000 clones, about 72% detected once. CDR3 length equals 18 residues. Germline V CDR1 and CDR2: MNHEY, SMNVEV (reference sequence). Germline trimming cut 3 bases from V and 12 bases from J; bases unmatched to any gene: 21. The gene calls are TRBV27 and TRBJ2-1; 9 bases map to TRBD2. This TCR was sampled from an adult with an advanced solid tumor such as melanoma, head and neck, liver or kidney cancer. The sample consisted of CD4+ or CD8+ T cells sorted from blood, taken in a trial of the OX40 agonist ivuxolimab. As DNA, the CDR3 is TGTGCCAGCAGTTTGACTAGCGGAGGATCCCCCTCCGAATTGGGGCAGTTCTTC. It codes for CASSLTSGGSPSELGQFF.